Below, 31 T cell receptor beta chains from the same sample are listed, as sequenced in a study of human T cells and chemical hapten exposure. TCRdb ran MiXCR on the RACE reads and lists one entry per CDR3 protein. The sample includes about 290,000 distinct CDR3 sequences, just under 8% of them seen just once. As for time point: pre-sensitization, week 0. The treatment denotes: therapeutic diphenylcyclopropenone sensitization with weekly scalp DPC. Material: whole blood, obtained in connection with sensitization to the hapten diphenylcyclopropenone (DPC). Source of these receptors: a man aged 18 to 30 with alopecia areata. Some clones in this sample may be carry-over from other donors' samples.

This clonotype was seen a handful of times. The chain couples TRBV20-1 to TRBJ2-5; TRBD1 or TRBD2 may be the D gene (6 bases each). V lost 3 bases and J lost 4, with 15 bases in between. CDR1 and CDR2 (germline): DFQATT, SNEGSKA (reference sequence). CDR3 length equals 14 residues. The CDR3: CSASPGGPAETQYF. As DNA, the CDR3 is TGCAGTGCTAGCCCCGGGGGCCCAGCAGAGACCCAGTACTTC.

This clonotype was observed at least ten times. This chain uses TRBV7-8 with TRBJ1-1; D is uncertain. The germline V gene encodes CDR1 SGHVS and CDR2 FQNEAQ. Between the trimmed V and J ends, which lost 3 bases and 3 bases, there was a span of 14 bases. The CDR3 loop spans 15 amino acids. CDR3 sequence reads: CASSLGPTQYTEAFF. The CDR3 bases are TGTGCCAGCAGCTTGGGCCCTACCCAGTACACTGAAGCTTTCTTT.

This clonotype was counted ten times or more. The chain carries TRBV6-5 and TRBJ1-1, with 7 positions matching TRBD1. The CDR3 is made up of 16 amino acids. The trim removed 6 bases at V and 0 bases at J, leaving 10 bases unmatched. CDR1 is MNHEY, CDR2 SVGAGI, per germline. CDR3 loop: CASSRGGGRLNTEAFF. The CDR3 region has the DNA TGTGCCAGCAGCCGCGGAGGGGGCAGGTTGAACACTGAAGCTTTCTTT.

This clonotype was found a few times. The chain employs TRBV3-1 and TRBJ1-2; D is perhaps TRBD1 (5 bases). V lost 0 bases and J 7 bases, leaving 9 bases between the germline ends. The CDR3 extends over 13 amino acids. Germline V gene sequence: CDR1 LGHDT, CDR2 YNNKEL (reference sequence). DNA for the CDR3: TGTGCCAGCAGCCAAGATCTAGGGGCTGGCTACACCTTC. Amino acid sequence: CASSQDLGAGYTF.

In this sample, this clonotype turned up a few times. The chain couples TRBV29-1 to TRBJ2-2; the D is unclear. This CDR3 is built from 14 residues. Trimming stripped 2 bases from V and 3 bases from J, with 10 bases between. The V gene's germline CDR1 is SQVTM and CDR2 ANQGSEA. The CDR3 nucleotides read TGCAGCGTTGAAAAAGGCGGCGACACCGGGGAGCTGTTTTTT. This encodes CSVEKGGDTGELFF.

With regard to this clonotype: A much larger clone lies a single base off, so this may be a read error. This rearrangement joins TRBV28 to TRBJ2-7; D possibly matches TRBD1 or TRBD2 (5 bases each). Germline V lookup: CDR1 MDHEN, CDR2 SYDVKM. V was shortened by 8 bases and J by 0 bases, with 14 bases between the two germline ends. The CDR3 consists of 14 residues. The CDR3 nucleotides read TGTGCCAGCGCCGCAGGGACCGACTCCTACGAGCAGTACTTC. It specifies CASAAGTDSYEQYF.

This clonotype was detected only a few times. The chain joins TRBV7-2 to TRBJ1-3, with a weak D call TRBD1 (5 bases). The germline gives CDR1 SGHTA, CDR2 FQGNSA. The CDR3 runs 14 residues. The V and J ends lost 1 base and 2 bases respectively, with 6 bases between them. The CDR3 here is CASSLGRAGNTIYF. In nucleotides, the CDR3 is TGTGCCAGCAGCTTAGGCAGGGCTGGAAACACCATATATTTT.

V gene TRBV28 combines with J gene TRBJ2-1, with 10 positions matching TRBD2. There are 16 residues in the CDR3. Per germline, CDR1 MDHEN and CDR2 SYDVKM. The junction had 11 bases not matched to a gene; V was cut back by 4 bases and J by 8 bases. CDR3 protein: CASSYLRSGGAYEQFF. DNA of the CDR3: TGTGCCAGCAGTTACCTAAGGAGCGGGGGGGCTTATGAGCAGTTCTTC.

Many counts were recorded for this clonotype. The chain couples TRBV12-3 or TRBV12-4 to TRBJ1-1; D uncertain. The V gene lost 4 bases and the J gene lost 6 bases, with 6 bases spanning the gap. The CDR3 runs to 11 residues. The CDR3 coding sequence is TGTGCCAGCAGTTGGGATGCTGAAGCTTTCTTT. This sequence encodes CASSWDAEAFF.

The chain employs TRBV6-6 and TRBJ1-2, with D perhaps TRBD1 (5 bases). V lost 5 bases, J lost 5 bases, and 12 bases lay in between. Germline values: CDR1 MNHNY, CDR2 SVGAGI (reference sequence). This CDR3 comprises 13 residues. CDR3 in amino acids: CASSAQEGYGYTF. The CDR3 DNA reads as TGTGCCAGCAGTGCACAGGAGGGATATGGCTACACCTTC.

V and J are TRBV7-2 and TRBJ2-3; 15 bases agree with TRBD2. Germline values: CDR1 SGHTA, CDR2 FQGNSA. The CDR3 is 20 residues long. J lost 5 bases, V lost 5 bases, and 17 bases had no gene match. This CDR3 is CASSPRTSGGAISPQDTQYF. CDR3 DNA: TGTGCCAGCAGCCCTCGGACTAGCGGGGGGGCTATTTCACCACAAGATACGCAGTATTTT.

The CDR3 reads CASSLGRQSSYNSPLHF. CDR3 coding DNA: TGCGCCAGCAGCTTGGGCCGCCAGAGCTCCTATAATTCACCCCTCCACTTT. The J gene is TRBJ1-6, the V gene TRBV5-1, with D hard to call. The germline gives CDR1 SGHRS, CDR2 YFSETQ. CDR3 size: 17 residues. V lost 0 bases, J lost 0 bases, and 10 bases lay in between.

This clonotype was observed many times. The CDR3 spells CSVRADLEFVNYGYTF. The DNA for the CDR3 is TGCAGCGTTCGGGCGGATCTTGAATTTGTTAACTATGGCTACACCTTC. The chain carries TRBV29-1 and TRBJ1-2, with D hard to call. Germline values: CDR1 SQVTM, CDR2 ANQGSEA. The CDR3 runs to 16 residues. Trimming pared 5 bases from V and 1 base from J, leaving 20 bases between.

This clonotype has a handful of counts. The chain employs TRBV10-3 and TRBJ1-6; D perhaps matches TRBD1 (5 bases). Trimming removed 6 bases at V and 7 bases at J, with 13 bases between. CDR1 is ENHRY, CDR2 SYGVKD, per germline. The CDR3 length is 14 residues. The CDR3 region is CAIRRDLLNSPLHF. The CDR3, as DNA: TGTGCCATCAGAAGGGACCTCCTGAATTCACCCCTCCACTTT.

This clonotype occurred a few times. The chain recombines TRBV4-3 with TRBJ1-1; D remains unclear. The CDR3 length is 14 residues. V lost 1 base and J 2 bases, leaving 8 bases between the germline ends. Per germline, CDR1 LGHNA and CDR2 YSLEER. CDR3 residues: CASSQGLGNTEAFF. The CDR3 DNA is TGCGCCAGCAGCCAAGGGCTTGGAAACACTGAAGCTTTCTTT.

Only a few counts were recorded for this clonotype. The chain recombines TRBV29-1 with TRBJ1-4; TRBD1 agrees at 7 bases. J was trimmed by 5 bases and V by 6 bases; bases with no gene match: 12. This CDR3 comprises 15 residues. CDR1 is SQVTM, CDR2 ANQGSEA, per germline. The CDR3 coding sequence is TGCAGCGTGAAAGTTTTGGGACAGACAAATGAAAAACTGTTTTTT. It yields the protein CSVKVLGQTNEKLFF.

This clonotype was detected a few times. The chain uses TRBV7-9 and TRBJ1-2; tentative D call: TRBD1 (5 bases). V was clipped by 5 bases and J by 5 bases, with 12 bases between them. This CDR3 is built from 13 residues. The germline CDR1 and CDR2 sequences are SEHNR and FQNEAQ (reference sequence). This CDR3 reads CASSPGEGYGYTF. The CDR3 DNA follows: TGTGCCAGCAGCCCCGGAGAGGGGTATGGCTACACCTTC.

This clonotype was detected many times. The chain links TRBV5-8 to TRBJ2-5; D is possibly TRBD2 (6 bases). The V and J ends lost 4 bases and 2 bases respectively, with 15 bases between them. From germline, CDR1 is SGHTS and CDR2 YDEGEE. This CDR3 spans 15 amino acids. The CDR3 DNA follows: TGTGCCAGCAGCGCAGGCCTGGCGGGGCAAGAGACCCAGTACTTC. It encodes CASSAGLAGQETQYF.

The DNA for the CDR3 is TGTGCCAGCAGTCCCGGGACCCGATTTAATCAGCCCCAGCATTTT. Its translation: CASSPGTRFNQPQHF. The V and J genes are TRBV28 and TRBJ1-5; D possibly corresponds to TRBD1 (5 bases). Germline V lookup: CDR1 MDHEN, CDR2 SYDVKM. Trimming pared 5 bases from V and 4 bases from J, leaving 15 bases between. The CDR3 covers 15 residues.

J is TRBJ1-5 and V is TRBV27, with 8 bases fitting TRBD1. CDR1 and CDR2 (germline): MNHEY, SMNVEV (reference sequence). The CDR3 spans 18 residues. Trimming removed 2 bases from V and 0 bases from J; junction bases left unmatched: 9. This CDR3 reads CASSLLYSDRDSNQPQHF. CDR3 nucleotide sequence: TGTGCCAGCAGTTTACTTTATTCGGACAGGGATAGCAATCAGCCCCAGCATTTT.

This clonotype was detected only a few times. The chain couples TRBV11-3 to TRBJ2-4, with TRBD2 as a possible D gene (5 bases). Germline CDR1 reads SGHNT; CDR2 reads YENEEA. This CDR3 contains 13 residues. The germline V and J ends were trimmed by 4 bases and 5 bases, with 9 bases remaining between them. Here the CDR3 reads CASSSDGENIQYF. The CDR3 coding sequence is TGTGCCAGCAGCTCCGACGGGGAAAACATTCAGTACTTC.

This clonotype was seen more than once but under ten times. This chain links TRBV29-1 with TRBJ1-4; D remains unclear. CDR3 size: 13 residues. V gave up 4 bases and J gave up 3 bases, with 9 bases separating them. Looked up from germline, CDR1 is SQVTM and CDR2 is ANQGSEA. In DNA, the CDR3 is TGCAGCGTTGCGGGTACCGCTAATGAAAAACTGTTTTTT. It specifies CSVAGTANEKLFF.

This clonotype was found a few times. The CDR3 DNA follows: TGTGCCAGCAGGCAAGCGGGGGGGCCTCGCAATGAGCAGTTCTTC. Protein: CASRQAGGPRNEQFF. V and J are TRBV12-3 or TRBV12-4 and TRBJ2-1, with TRBD2 matching over 10 bases. CDR3 length equals 15 residues. The V segment lost 6 bases and the J segment 6 bases; nucleotides outside the gene matches: 8.

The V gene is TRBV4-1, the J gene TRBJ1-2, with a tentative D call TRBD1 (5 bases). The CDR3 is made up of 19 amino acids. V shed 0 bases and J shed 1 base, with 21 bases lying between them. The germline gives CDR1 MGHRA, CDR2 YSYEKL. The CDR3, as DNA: TGCGCCAGCAGCCAAGATACCGGATGGGGCAGATTACTTAACTATGGCTACACCTTC. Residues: CASSQDTGWGRLLNYGYTF.

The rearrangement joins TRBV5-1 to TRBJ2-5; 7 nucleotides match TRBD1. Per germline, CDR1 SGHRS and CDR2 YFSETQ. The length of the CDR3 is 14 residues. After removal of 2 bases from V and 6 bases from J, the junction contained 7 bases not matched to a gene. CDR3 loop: CASSFTPGGKTQYF. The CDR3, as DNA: TGCGCCAGCAGCTTTACTCCAGGGGGAAAGACCCAGTACTTC.

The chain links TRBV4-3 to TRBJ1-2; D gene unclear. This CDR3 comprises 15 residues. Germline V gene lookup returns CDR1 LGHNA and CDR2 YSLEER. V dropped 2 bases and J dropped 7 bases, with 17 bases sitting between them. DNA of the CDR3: TGCGCCAGCAGCCAAATCAGTCCGATACTACCTGGCTACACCTTC. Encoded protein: CASSQISPILPGYTF.

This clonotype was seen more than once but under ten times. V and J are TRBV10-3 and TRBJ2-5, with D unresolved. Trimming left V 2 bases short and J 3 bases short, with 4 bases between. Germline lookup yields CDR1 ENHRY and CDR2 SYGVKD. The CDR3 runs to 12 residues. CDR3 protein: CAISEVEETQYF. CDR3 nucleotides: TGTGCCATCAGTGAGGTAGAAGAGACCCAGTACTTC.

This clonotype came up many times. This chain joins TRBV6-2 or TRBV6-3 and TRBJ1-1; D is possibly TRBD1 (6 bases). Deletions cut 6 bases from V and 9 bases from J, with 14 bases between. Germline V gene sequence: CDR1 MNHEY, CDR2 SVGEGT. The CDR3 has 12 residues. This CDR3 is CASSLDSSKAFF. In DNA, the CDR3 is TGTGCCAGCAGCTTGGACAGTTCCAAAGCTTTCTTT.

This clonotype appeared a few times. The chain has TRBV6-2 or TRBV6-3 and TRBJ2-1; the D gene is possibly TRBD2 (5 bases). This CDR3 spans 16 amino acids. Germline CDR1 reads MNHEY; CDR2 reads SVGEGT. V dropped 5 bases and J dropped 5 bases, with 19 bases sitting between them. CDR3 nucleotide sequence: TGTGCCAGCAGTATAGCGACCGGCCCTGAGAACAATGAGCAGTTCTTC. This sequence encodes CASSIATGPENNEQFF.

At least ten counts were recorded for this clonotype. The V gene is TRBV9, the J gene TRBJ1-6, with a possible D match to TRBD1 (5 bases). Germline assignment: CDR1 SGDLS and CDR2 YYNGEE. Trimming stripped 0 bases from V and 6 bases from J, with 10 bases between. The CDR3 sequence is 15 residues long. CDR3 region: CASSVVGGGNSPLHF. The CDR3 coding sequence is TGTGCCAGCAGCGTAGTTGGGGGGGGTAATTCACCCCTCCACTTT.

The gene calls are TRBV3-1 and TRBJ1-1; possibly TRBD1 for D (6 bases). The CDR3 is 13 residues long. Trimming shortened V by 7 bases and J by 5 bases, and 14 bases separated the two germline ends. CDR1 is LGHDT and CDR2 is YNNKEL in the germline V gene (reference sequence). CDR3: CASTLDRTTEAFF. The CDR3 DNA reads TGTGCCAGCACCCTAGACAGGACGACTGAAGCTTTCTTT.